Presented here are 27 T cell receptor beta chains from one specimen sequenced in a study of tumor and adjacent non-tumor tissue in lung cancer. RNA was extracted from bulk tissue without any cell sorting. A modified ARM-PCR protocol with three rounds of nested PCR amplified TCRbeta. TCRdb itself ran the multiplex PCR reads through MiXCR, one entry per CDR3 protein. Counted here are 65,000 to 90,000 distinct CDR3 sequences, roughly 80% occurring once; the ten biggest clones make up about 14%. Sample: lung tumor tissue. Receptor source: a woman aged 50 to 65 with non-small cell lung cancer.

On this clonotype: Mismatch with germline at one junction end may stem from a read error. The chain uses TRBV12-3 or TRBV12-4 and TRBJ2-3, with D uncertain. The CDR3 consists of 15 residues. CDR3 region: CVSSLETLSTDSQYF. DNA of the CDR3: TGTGTCAGCAGTTTAGAGACACTAAGCACAGATAGTCAGTATTTT.

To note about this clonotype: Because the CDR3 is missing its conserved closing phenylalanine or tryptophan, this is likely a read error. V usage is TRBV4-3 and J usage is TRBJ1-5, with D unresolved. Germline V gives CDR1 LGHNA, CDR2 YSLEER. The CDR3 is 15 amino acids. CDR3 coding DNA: TGCGCCAGCAGTCCCAGGAACGATGGATATCAGTCCCAGCATTAT. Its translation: CASSPRNDGYQSQHY.

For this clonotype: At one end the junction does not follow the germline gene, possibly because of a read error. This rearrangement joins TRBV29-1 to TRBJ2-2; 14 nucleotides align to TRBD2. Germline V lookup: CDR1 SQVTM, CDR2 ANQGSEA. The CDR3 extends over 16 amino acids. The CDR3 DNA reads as TGCATCGTTGGACTAGCGGGAGGATTTGTCACCGGGGAGCTGTTTTTT. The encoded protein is CIVGLAGGFVTGELFF.

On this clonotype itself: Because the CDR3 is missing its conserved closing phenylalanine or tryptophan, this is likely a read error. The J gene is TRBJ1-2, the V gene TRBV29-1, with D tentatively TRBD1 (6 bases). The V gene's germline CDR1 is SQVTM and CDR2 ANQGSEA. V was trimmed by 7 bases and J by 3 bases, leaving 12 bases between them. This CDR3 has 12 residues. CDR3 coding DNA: TGCAGCGCACTGGGGGGCGACTATGGCTACACCATC. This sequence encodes CSALGGDYGYTI.

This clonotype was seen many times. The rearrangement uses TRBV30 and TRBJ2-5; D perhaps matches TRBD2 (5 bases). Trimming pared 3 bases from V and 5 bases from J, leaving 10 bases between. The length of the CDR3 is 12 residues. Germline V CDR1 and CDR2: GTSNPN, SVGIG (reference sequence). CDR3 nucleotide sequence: TGTGCCTGGAGACGGGGTGATGAGACCCAGTACTTC. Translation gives CAWRRGDETQYF.

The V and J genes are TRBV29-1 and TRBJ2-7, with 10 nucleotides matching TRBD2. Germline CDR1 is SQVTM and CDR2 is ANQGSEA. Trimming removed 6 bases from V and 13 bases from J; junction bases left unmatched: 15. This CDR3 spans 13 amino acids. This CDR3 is CSVREREGHEYYF. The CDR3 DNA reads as TGCAGCGTAAGGGAGCGGGAGGGCCACGAGTACTACTTC.

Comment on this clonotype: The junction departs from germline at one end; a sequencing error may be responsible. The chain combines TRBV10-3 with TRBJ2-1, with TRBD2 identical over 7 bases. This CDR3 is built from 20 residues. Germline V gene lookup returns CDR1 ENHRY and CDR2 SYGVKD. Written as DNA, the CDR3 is TGTGCCATCAGTGAACCCCCTGGACTAGTGGGAGGAGGGTCCTATAATGAGCAGTTCTTC. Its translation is CAISEPPGLVGGGSYNEQFF.

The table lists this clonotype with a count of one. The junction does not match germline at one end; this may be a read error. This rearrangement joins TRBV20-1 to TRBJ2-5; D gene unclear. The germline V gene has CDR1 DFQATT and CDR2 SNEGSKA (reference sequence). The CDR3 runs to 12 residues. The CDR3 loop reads CSARPGQETQYF. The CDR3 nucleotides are TGCAGTGCTAGACCCGGGCAAGAGACCCAATACTTC.

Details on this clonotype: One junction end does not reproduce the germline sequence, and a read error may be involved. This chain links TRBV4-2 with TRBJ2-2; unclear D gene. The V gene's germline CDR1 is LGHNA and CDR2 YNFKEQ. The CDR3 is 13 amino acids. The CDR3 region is CASSQVGTWELFF. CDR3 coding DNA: TGTGCCAGCAGCCAAGTTGGCACCTGGGAGCTGTTTTTT.

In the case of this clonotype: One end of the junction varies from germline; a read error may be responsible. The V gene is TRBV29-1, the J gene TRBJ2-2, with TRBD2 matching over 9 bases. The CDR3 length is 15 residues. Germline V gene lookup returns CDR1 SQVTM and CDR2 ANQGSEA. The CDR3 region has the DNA TGCATTCTGCGTTGTGCGGGAGGGAACACCGGGGAACTGTTTTTT. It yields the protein CILRCAGGNTGELFF.

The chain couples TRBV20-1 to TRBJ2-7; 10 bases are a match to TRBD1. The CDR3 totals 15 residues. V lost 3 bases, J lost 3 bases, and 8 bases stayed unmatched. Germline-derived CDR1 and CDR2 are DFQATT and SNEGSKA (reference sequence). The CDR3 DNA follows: TGCAGTGCTAGTGGGGACAGGGGCTACCGCTACGAGCAGTACTTC. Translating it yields CSASGDRGYRYEQYF.

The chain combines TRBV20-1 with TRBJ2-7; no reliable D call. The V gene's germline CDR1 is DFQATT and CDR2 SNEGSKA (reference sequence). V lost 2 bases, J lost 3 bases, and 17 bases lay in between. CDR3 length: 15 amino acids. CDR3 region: CSARSIEQPRYEQYF. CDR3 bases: TGCAGTGCTAGATCAATCGAACAACCCCGCTACGAGCAGTACTTC.

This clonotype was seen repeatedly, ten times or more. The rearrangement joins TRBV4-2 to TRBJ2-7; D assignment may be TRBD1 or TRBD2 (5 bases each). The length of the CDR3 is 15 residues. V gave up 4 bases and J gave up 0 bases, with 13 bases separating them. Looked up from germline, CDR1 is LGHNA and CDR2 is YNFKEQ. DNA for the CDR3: TGTGCCAGCAGCCCTGGGGCAGGGAGCTCCTACGAGCAGTACTTC. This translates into CASSPGAGSSYEQYF.

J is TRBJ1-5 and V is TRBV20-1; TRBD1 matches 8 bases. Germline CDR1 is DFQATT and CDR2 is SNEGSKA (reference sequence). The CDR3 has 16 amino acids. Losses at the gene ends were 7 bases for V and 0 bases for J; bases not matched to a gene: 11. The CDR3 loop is CSVEPGQEYSNQPQHF. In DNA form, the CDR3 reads TGCAGTGTTGAACCGGGACAGGAATATAGCAATCAGCCCCAGCATTTT.

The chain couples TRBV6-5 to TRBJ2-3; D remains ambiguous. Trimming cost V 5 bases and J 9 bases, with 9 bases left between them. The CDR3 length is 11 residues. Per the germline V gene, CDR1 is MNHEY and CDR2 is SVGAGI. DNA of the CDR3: TGTGCCAGCAGTATGGCAGTAACGCAGTATTTT. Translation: CASSMAVTQYF.

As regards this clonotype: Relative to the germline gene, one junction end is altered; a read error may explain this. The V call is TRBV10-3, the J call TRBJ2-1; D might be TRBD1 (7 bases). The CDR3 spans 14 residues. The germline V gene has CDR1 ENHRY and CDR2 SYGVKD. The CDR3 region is CAIGRGQRTNGQFF. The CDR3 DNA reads TGTGCCATAGGGCGGGGACAGCGTACCAATGGGCAGTTCTTC.

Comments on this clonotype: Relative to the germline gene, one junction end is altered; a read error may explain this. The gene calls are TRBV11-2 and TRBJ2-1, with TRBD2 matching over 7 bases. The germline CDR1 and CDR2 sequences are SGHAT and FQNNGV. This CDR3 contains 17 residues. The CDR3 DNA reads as TGTGCCAGCACCCCAGAGGGCGGGGGAAGCTCCTTCAATGAGCTGATCTTC. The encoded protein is CASTPEGGGSSFNELIF.

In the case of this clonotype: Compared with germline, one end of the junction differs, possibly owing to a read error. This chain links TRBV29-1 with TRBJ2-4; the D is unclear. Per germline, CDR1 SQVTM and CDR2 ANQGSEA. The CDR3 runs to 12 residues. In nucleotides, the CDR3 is TGCATCGTTGGAATTATGCAAAACATTCAGTACTTC. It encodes CIVGIMQNIQYF.

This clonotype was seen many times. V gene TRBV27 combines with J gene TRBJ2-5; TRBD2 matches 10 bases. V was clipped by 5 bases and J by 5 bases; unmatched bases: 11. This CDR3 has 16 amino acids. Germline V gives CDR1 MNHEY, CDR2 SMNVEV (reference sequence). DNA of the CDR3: TGTGCCAGCAGTCCCAGAGCGGGAGGGCATGATGAGACCCAGTACTTC. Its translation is CASSPRAGGHDETQYF.

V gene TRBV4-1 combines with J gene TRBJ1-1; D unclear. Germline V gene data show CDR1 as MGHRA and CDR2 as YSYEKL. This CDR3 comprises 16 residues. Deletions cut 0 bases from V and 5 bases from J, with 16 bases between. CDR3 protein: CASSQDRYRSKTEAFF. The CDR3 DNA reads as TGCGCCAGCAGCCAAGATAGGTATAGGTCGAAGACTGAAGCTTTCTTT.

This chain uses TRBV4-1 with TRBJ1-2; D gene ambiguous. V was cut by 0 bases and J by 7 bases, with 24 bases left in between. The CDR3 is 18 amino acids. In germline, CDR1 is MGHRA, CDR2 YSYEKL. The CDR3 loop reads CASSQDVVESYPSCGYTF. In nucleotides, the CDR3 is TGCGCCAGCAGCCAAGATGTGGTTGAGTCCTATCCTAGCTGTGGCTACACCTTC.

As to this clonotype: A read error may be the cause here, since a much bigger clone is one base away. CDR3: CASSMTSEWNEQFF. The CDR3 bases are TGTGCCAGCAGCATGACTAGCGAATGGAATGAGCAGTTCTTC. The chain couples TRBV7-9 to TRBJ2-1; 8 bases fit TRBD2. The CDR3 sequence is 14 residues long. The J segment lost 7 bases and the V segment lost 5 bases, leaving 7 bases of the junction unmatched. Germline-derived CDR1 and CDR2 are SEHNR and FQNEAQ (reference sequence).

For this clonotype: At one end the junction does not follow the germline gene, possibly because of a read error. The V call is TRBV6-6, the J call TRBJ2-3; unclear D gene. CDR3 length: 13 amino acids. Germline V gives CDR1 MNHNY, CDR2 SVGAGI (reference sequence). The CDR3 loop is CDSSYQVTDTQYF. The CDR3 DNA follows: TGTGACAGCAGTTACCAGGTGACAGATACGCAGTATTTT.

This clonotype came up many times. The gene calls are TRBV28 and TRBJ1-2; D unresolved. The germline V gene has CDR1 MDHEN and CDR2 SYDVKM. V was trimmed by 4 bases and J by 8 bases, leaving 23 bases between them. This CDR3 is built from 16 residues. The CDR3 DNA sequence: TGTGCCAGCAGTTCCCAGATGACCGCGCTGAGGGAGGGCTACACCTTC. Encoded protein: CASSSQMTALREGYTF.

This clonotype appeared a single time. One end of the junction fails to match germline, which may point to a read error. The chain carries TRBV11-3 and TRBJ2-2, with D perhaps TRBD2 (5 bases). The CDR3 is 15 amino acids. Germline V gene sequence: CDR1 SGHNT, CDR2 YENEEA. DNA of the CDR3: TGTGCCAGCAGCGTGACAACCACGAGCACCGGGGAGCTGTTTTTC. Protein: CASSVTTTSTGELFF.

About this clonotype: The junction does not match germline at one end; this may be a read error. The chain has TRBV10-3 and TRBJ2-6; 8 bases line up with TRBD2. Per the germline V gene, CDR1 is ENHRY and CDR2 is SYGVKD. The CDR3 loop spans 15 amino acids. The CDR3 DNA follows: TGTGCCATCAGTGACCATACCGGGGGGGCCAACATCCTGACTTTC. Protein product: CAISDHTGGANILTF.

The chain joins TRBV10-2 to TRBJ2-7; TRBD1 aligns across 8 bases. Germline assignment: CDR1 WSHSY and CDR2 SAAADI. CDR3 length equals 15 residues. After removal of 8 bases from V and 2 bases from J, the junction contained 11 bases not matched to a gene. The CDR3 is CASGKTGAKTYEQYF. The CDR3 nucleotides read TGCGCCAGCGGGAAGACAGGGGCTAAGACCTACGAGCAGTACTTC.